This T cell receptor (beta chain) was found in a study of shared clonotypes between healthy human individuals. Sequencing used immunoSEQ multiplex PCR; TCRdb keeps in-frame clones, though not all of them. The repertoire consists of some 2,000,000 clones, with approximately 94% occurring once and the leading ten covering 1% to 1.3%. CD45RO-negative, CCR7-positively selected cells formed the naive CD8 fraction, excluding terminally differentiated effector memory CD45RA+ cells. This CDR3 is 15 amino acids long. The trim removed 0 bases at V and 4 bases at J, leaving 3 bases unmatched. From germline, CDR1 is SEHNR and CDR2 FQNEAQ (reference sequence).

Sequencing input: naive CD8+ T cells sorted from blood. The TCR comes from a man younger than 35 in good health. The V gene is TRBV7-9, the J gene TRBJ2-5, with 9 bases aligning to TRBD1. The CDR3 DNA is TGTGCCAGCAGCTTAGCCACAGGGGGCCTAGAGACCCAGTACTTC. It codes for CASSLATGGLETQYF.